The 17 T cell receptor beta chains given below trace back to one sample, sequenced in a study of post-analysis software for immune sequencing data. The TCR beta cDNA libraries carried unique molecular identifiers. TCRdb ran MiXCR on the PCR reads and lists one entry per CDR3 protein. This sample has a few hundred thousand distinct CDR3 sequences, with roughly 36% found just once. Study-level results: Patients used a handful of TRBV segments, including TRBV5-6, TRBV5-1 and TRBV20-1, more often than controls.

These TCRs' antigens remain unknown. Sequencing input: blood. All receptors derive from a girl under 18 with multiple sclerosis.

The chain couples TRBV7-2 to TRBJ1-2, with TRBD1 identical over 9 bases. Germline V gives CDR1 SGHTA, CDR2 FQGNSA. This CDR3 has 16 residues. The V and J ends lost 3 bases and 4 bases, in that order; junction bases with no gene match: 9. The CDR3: CASSFARGTGSYGYTF. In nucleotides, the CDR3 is TGTGCCAGCAGCTTTGCTAGAGGGACAGGGAGCTATGGCTACACCTTC.

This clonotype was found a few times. CDR3 nucleotides: TGTGCCAGCAGTTTAAAGTTCCGACGGACCCTCGGCTACACCTTC. Encoded protein: CASSLKFRRTLGYTF. The gene calls are TRBV28 and TRBJ1-2; D is ambiguous. Per germline, CDR1 MDHEN and CDR2 SYDVKM. V was pared by 2 bases and J by 8 bases, with 18 bases between. This CDR3 comprises 15 residues.

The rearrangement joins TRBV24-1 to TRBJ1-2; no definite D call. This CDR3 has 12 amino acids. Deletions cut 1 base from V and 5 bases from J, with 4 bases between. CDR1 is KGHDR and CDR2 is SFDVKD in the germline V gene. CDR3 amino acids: CATSDLGYGYTF. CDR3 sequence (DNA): TGTGCCACCAGTGATTTAGGGTATGGCTACACCTTC.

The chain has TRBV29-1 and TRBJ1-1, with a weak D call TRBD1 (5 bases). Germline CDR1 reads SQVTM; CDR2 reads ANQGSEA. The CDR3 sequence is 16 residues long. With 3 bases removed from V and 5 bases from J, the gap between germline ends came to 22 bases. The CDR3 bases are TGCAGCGTTGATCTCGCGGGGGGGAGGGTGGAAACTGAAGCTTTCTTT. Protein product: CSVDLAGGRVETEAFF.

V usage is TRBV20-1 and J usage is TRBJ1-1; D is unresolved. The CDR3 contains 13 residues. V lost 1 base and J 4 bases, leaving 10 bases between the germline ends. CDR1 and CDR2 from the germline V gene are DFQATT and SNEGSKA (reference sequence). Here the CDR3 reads CSARVGPLTEAFF. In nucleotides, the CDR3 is TGCAGTGCTAGAGTAGGGCCTCTCACTGAAGCTTTCTTT.

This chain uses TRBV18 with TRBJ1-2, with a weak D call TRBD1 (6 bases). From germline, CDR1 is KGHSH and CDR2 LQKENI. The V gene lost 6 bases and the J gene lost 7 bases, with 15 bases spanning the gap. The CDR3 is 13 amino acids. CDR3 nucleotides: TGTGCCAGCTCCCCTGTGACAGGAGGTGGCTACACCTTC. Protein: CASSPVTGGGYTF. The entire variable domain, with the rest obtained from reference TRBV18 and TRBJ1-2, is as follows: NAGVMQNPRHLVRRRGQEARLRCSPMKGHSHVYWYRQLPEEGLKFMVYLQKENIIDESGMPKERFSAEFPKEGPSILRIQQVVRGDSAAYFCASSPVTGGGYTFGSGTRLTVV.

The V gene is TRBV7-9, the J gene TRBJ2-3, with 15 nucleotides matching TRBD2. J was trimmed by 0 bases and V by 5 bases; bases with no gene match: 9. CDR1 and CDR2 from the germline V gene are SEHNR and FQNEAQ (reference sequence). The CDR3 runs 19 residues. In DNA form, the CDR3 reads TGTGCCAGCAGCACAAAGAGGACTAGCGGGGGGGCTAGCACAGATACGCAGTATTTT. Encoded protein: CASSTKRTSGGASTDTQYF.

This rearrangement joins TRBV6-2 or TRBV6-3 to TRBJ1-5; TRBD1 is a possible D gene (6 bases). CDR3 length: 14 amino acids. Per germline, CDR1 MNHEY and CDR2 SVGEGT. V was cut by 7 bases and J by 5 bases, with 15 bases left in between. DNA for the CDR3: TGTGCCAGCACGCCTACAGGGACCTATCAGCCCCAGCATTTT. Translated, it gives CASTPTGTYQPQHF.

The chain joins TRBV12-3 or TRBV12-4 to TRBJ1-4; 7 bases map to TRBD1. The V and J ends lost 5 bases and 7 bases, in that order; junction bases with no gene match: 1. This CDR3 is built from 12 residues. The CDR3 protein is CASSHRGEKLFF. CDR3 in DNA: TGTGCCAGCAGTCACAGGGGTGAAAAACTGTTTTTT.

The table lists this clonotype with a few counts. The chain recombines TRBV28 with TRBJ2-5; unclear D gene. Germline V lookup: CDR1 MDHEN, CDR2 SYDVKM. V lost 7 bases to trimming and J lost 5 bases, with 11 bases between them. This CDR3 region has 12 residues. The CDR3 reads CASTGSLETQYF. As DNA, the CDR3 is TGTGCCAGCACAGGTAGTCTTGAGACCCAGTACTTC.

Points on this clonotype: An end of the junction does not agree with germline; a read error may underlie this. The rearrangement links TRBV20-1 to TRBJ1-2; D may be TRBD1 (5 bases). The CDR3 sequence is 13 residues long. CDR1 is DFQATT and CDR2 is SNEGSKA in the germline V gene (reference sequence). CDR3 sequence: CSSRTPANYGYTF. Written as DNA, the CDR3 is TGCAGTTCTAGGACACCCGCTAACTATGGCTACACCTTC.

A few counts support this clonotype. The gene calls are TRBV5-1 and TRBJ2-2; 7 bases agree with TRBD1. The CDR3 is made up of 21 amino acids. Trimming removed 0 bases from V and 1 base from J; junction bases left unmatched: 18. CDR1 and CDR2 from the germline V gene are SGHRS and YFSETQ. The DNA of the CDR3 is TGCGCCAGCAGCTTGGGTGGGGGCCGGTGGGACAGAACCAAGAACACCGGGGAGCTGTTTTTT. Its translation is CASSLGGGRWDRTKNTGELFF. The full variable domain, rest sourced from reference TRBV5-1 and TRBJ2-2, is KAGVTQTPRYLIKTRGQQVTLSCSPISGHRSVSWYQQTPGQGLQFLFEYFSETQRNKGNFPGRFSGRQFSNSRSEMNVSTLELGDSALYLCASSLGGGRWDRTKNTGELFFGEGSRLTVL.

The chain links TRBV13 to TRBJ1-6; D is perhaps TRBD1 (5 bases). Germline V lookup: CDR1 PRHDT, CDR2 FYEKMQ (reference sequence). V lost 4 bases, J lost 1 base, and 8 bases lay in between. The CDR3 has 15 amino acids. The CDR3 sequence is CASSYGGSYNSPLHF. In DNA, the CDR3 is TGTGCCAGCAGCTACGGGGGATCCTATAATTCACCCCTCCACTTT.

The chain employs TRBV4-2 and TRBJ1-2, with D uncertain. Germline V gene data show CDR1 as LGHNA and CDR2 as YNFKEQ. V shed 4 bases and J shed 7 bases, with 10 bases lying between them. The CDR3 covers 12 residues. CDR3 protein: CASSPEGSGYTF. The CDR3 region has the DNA TGTGCCAGCAGCCCAGAAGGGTCTGGCTACACCTTC.

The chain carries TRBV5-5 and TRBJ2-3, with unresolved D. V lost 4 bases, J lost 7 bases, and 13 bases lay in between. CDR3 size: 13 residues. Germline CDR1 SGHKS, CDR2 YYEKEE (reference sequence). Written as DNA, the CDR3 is TGTGCCAGCAGCCCCGGCCTTATATATACGCAGTATTTT. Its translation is CASSPGLIYTQYF.

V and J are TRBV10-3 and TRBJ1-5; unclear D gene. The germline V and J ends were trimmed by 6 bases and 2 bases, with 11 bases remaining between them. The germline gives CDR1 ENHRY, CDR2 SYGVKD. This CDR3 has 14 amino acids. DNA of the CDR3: TGTGCCATCAGCTACGGTGGGGGCAATCAGCCCCAGCATTTT. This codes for CAISYGGGNQPQHF.

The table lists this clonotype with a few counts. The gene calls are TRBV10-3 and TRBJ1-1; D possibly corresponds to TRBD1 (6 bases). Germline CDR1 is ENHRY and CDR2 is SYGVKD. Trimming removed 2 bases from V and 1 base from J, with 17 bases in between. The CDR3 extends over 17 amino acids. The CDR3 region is CAISESLGRGRNTEAFF. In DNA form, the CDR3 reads TGTGCCATCAGTGAGAGCCTGGGCAGGGGCCGGAACACTGAAGCTTTCTTT.